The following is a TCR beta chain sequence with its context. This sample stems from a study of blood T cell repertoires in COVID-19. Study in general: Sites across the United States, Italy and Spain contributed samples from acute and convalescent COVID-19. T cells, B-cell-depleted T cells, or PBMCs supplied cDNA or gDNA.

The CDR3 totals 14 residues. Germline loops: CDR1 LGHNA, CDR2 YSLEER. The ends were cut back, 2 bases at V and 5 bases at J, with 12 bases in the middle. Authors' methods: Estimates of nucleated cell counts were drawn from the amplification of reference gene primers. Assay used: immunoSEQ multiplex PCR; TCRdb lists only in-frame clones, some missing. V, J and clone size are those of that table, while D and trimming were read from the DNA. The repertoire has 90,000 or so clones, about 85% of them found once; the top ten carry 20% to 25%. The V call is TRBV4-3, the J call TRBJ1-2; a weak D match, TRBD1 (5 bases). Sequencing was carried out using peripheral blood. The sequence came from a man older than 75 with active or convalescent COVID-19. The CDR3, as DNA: TGCGCCAGCAGCCAAAATCCTCAGGGTTATGGCTACACCTTC. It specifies CASSQNPQGYGYTF.